The present entry profiles one TCR beta chain with its context. Antigen unknown. The sample originates from a study of cytomegalovirus exposure and HLA in healthy donors. Study-wide results and limits: Rare sequences made up most TCRs, while some public TCRs were found in many donors. The study flagged roughly 160 TCR beta chains as cytomegalovirus-associated. A few CMV-associated chains proved CMV antigen-specific in vitro.

A multiplex PCR was run with 60 Vbeta primers and 13 Jbeta primers. Assay: immunoSEQ multiplex PCR; the TCRdb copy retains only in-frame clones and omits some. The repertoire holds 100,000 to 150,000 clones, with around four fifths as singletons. This CDR3 spans 16 amino acids. V was trimmed by 4 bases and J by 1 base, leaving 15 bases between them. CDR1 and CDR2 from the germline V gene are SGHKS and YYEKEE (reference sequence). The rearrangement links TRBV5-5 to TRBJ1-5; D not resolved. This clonotype was sampled from a boy aged 2 to 9 in good health and CMV-seronegative. The sample was PBMCs. CDR3 sequence reads: CASSRVGETSNQPQHF. The CDR3 DNA reads as TGTGCCAGCAGCCGAGTCGGTGAAACGAGCAATCAGCCCCAGCATTTT.